The T cell receptor beta chain described here comes from a study of T cells in Graves' hyperthyroidism and ophthalmopathy. This clonotype was counted ten times or more. Amplification targeted TCR beta CDR3 regions from RNA transcripts. The HTBI primer set drove a first-round RT-PCR of the TCR CDR3. One entry per CDR3 protein results from TCRdb running MiXCR on the multiplex PCR reads. The sample lists 300,000 to 450,000 distinct CDR3 sequences, roughly 14% seen once, with 15% to 20% in the top ten. The germline V gene has CDR1 SEHNR and CDR2 FQNEAQ (reference sequence). The CDR3 runs to 14 residues. The germline V and J ends were trimmed by 1 base and 4 bases, with 10 bases remaining between them.

This rearrangement joins TRBV7-9 to TRBJ1-2; D unresolved. The sequencing input was blood. The source of this sequence is a woman in her twenties or thirties with Graves' ophthalmopathy. CDR3 DNA: TGTGCCAGCAGCTTAGTTTCGGAGATCTATGGCTACACCTTC. This sequence encodes CASSLVSEIYGYTF.